The 7 T cell receptor beta chains below all came from one sample that was sequenced in a study of T cell responses to AZD1222 COVID-19 vaccine. Sequencing was performed with immunoSEQ multiplex PCR; in TCRdb, only in-frame clones are kept and a portion is missing. The sample holds roughly 150,000 clones, 88% seen once. The source was peripheral blood, collected on day 0 of AZD1222 vaccination. The receptors come from an adult in good health.

This chain joins TRBV18 and TRBJ1-1; no clear D gene. Deletions cut 3 bases from V and 0 bases from J, with 5 bases between. Germline V gene lookup returns CDR1 KGHSH and CDR2 LQKENI. This CDR3 spans 13 amino acids. CDR3 sequence: CASSPDLNTEAFF. The CDR3 coding sequence is TGTGCCAGCTCACCCGACCTGAACACTGAAGCTTTCTTT.

The chain carries TRBV11-2 and TRBJ1-1, with 9 bases matching TRBD1. CDR3 length equals 15 residues. The germline V gene has CDR1 SGHAT and CDR2 FQNNGV. Trimming took 4 bases from V and 6 from J; bases not matched to a gene: 9. The CDR3: CASSYPGQGLAEAFF. In nucleotides, the CDR3 is TGTGCCAGCAGCTATCCGGGACAGGGACTTGCTGAAGCTTTCTTT.

This rearrangement joins TRBV29-1 to TRBJ1-6; a weak D match, TRBD1 (6 bases). Germline V gene data show CDR1 as SQVTM and CDR2 as ANQGSEA. The length of the CDR3 is 12 residues. V was shortened by 6 bases and J by 4 bases, with 7 bases between the two germline ends. The CDR3: CSVDSYNSPLHF. DNA for the CDR3: TGCAGCGTGGACAGTTATAATTCACCCCTCCACTTT.

The chain carries TRBV3-1 (or the pseudogene TRBV3-2) and TRBJ1-1; 7 bases map to TRBD1. Germline CDR1 reads LGHDT; CDR2 reads YNNKEL (reference sequence). CDR3 length: 11 residues. V was clipped by 10 bases and J by 4 bases; unmatched bases: 3. CDR3: CATGTVTEAFF. The CDR3 DNA reads TGTGCCACCGGGACAGTCACTGAAGCTTTCTTT.

This rearrangement joins TRBV4-3 to TRBJ1-1, with 8 nucleotides matching TRBD1. V trimming: 4 bases; J trimming: 10 bases; junction bases outside the gene matches: 5. Per the germline V gene, CDR1 is LGHNA and CDR2 is YSLEER. This CDR3 is 12 amino acids long. CDR3 amino acids: CASSLDRGPAFF. The CDR3 region has the DNA TGCGCCAGCAGCCTAGACAGGGGACCAGCTTTCTTT.

V is TRBV10-3 and J is TRBJ2-7; 7 bases line up with TRBD1. The length of the CDR3 is 13 residues. Germline lookup yields CDR1 ENHRY and CDR2 SYGVKD. J was trimmed by 3 bases and V by 6 bases; bases with no gene match: 5. The CDR3: CAIRAGQDYEQYF. CDR3 DNA sequence: TGTGCCATCAGGGCCGGACAGGACTACGAGCAGTACTTC.

The chain links TRBV29-1 to TRBJ2-5; 12 bases fit TRBD2. The germline V gene has CDR1 SQVTM and CDR2 ANQGSEA. V lost 7 bases and J lost 4; bases outside the gene matches: 7. The CDR3 length is 14 residues. For the CDR3, the DNA is TGCAGCGGACTAGCGGGGGAGGTTGGAGAGACCCAGTACTTC. Protein product: CSGLAGEVGETQYF.